This entry describes one TCR beta chain. Sequencing used immunoSEQ multiplex PCR; TCRdb keeps in-frame clones, though not all of them. In the table there are around 20,000 clones, about 93% of which are singletons. CDR1 is SGHDN and CDR2 is FVKESK in the germline V gene. This CDR3 is built from 16 residues. The ends lost 5 bases at V and 0 bases at J; junction bases unmatched: 7. The sample is drawn from a study of lymphopenia after photon versus proton radiotherapy. V gene TRBV14 combines with J gene TRBJ1-1, with 9 bases lining up with TRBD1. The TCR was taken from a man between 60 and 70 years old with pancreatic cancer. This sample comprised peripheral blood, obtained from a patient treated with photon-based radiotherapy. This chain's CDR3 is CASSKFGQGMNTEAFF. The CDR3 DNA sequence: TGTGCCAGCAGCAAATTCGGACAGGGGATGAACACTGAAGCTTTCTTT.